These 32 T cell receptor beta chains were sequenced from one sample in a study of response to subunit inactivated influenza vaccine (dated by TCRdb to between 2018 and 2020). Library prep was done by RT-PCR. These reads were obtained on an Illumina HiSeq 2500. The public reads were run again by TCRdb, first through fastp at Q25 and then through MiXCR, and only productive beta chains were kept. Identical CDR3 proteins give one entry, which carries the most common genes and DNA. The table for this sample lists hundreds of thousands of distinct CDR3 sequences; over 25% of them were counted only once. Of the sample, 1.5% to 2% is held by the ten largest clones. This specimen was CD4+ T cells sorted from PBMCs, taken 4 to 6 days after vaccination. The source is a man in his fifties or sixties who received an inactivated influenza vaccine. Donor details come from another sample of the same person, matched by shared clones.

The genes are TRBV30 and TRBJ2-7, with 7 bases fitting TRBD1. CDR1 and CDR2 from the germline V gene are GTSNPN and SVGIG (reference sequence). J was trimmed by 2 bases and V by 4 bases; bases with no gene match: 8. This CDR3 contains 14 residues. The chain's CDR3 is CAWTGTAQTYEQYF. As DNA, the CDR3 is TGTGCCTGGACCGGGACAGCCCAGACCTACGAGCAGTACTTC.

This chain uses TRBV18 with TRBJ2-2; no clear D gene. V was cut by 1 base and J by 6 bases, with 6 bases left in between. Germline assignment: CDR1 KGHSH and CDR2 LQKENI. The CDR3 has 13 amino acids. The CDR3 DNA reads TGTGCCAGCTCACCACGGAATGCCGGGGAGCTGTTTTTT. This encodes CASSPRNAGELFF.

The V gene is TRBV5-6, the J gene TRBJ1-4, with 7 nucleotides matching TRBD1. Unmatched junction bases numbered 3, after V lost 0 bases and J lost 7 bases. Germline V lookup: CDR1 SGHDT, CDR2 YYEEEE. CDR3 length: 14 residues. CDR3 coding DNA: TGTGCCAGCAGCTTGGGACAGGGCCTTGAAAAACTGTTTTTT. Protein sequence: CASSLGQGLEKLFF.

This clonotype has ten or more counts. The CDR3 spells CASSLLGLETQYF. Here the CDR3 DNA reads TGTGCCAGCAGCTTATTAGGTTTGGAGACCCAGTACTTC. The genes are TRBV11-2 and TRBJ2-5; D is unresolved. Germline V gene data show CDR1 as SGHAT and CDR2 as FQNNGV. This CDR3 spans 13 amino acids. V lost 2 bases and J 5 bases, leaving 9 bases between the germline ends.

This clonotype was counted only a few times. The V call is TRBV11-2, the J call TRBJ2-7, with no clear D. The germline V gene has CDR1 SGHAT and CDR2 FQNNGV. This CDR3 region has 14 residues. The V end lost 0 bases, the J end lost 6 bases, and 12 bases lay between the germline ends. Here the CDR3 DNA reads TGTGCCAGCAGCTTAGATATGGTCCGGAGCGAGCAGTACTTC. Encoded protein: CASSLDMVRSEQYF.

CDR3 region: CASSQDRQGEQFF. CDR3 sequence (DNA): TGTGCCAGCAGCCAAGATAGGCAGGGTGAGCAGTTCTTC. The rearrangement links TRBV4-2 to TRBJ2-1, with D maybe TRBD1 (5 bases). The germline V gene has CDR1 LGHNA and CDR2 YNFKEQ. The CDR3 runs to 13 residues. Trimming shortened V by 0 bases and J by 9 bases, and 9 bases separated the two germline ends.

This clonotype has a handful of counts. The V gene is TRBV20-1, the J gene TRBJ2-5, with D unresolved. The CDR3 totals 15 residues. From germline, CDR1 is DFQATT and CDR2 SNEGSKA (reference sequence). Trimming left V 0 bases short and J 0 bases short, with 11 bases between. Here the CDR3 DNA reads TGCAGTGCTAGAGATGTTACTGCGTACCAAGAGACCCAGTACTTC. Encoded protein: CSARDVTAYQETQYF.

This clonotype was recorded many times. The chain combines TRBV4-3 with TRBJ2-3; possible D gene TRBD2, 6 bases. V lost 4 bases to trimming and J lost 2 bases, with 19 bases between them. Germline CDR1 is LGHNA and CDR2 is YSLEER. The CDR3 is made up of 17 amino acids. The CDR3, as DNA: TGCGCCAGCAGCCCATCCGTTTTTGGCGGGGTCACAGATACGCAGTATTTT. This sequence encodes CASSPSVFGGVTDTQYF.

The chain is built from TRBV20-1 and TRBJ2-7; 12 bases are shared with TRBD2. CDR1 is DFQATT and CDR2 is SNEGSKA in the germline V gene (reference sequence). Trimming took 0 bases from V and 2 from J; bases not matched to a gene: 5. This CDR3 has 16 amino acids. This CDR3 reads CSARDLASGRAYEQYF. CDR3 sequence (DNA): TGCAGTGCTAGAGATCTGGCTAGCGGGAGGGCCTACGAGCAGTACTTC.

This clonotype was seen a few times. The V and J genes are TRBV20-1 and TRBJ2-5; no clear D. V was trimmed by 6 bases and J by 4 bases, leaving 9 bases between them. Looked up from germline, CDR1 is DFQATT and CDR2 is SNEGSKA (reference sequence). This CDR3 spans 11 amino acids. The CDR3 reads CSALVGETQYF. CDR3 nucleotides: TGCAGTGCCCTAGTCGGAGAGACCCAGTACTTC.

The chain uses TRBV6-1 and TRBJ2-1, with TRBD1 matching 7 bases. The CDR3 is made up of 15 amino acids. J was trimmed by 2 bases and V by 4 bases; bases with no gene match: 5. Germline V gene lookup returns CDR1 MNHNS and CDR2 SASEGT. DNA for the CDR3: TGTGCCAGCAGTGTATTGACAGGGCCCTACAATGAGCAGTTCTTC. Protein product: CASSVLTGPYNEQFF.

The gene calls are TRBV5-1 and TRBJ2-7; D may be TRBD2 (5 bases). Per germline, CDR1 SGHRS and CDR2 YFSETQ. Trimming took 6 bases from V and 0 from J, leaving 7 bases between them. The CDR3 sequence is 12 residues long. As DNA, the CDR3 is TGCGCCAGCAAGGAGGACTCCTACGAGCAGTACTTC. Translation: CASKEDSYEQYF.

The chain employs TRBV25-1 and TRBJ2-7, with a weak D call TRBD2 (7 bases). Trimming stripped 1 base from V and 6 bases from J, with 19 bases between. The CDR3 is 16 amino acids. CDR1 and CDR2 (germline): MGHDK, SYGVNS. The CDR3 protein is CASSESLGGGRLEQYF. The CDR3 DNA reads as TGTGCCAGCAGTGAATCTCTTGGGGGGGGGCGTCTCGAGCAGTACTTC.

The genes are TRBV7-9 and TRBJ1-4; D is possibly TRBD1 (5 bases). The V and J ends lost 5 bases and 8 bases respectively, with 18 bases between them. This CDR3 has 15 amino acids. Germline values: CDR1 SEHNR, CDR2 FQNEAQ (reference sequence). This chain's CDR3 is CASSTARGAREKLFF. CDR3 coding DNA: TGTGCCAGCAGCACCGCACGAGGGGCGAGGGAAAAACTGTTTTTT.

This clonotype occurred a few times. V gene TRBV7-9 combines with J gene TRBJ2-7; D not resolved. The CDR3 totals 12 residues. Trimming stripped 1 base from V and 6 bases from J, with 7 bases between. The V gene's germline CDR1 is SEHNR and CDR2 FQNEAQ (reference sequence). The CDR3 is CASSLVASEQYF. As DNA, the CDR3 is TGTGCCAGCAGCTTAGTAGCCTCCGAGCAGTACTTC. The variable domain in full, completed from reference TRBV7-9 and TRBJ2-7, reads DTGVSQNPRHKITKRGQNVTFRCDPISEHNRLYWYRQTLGQGPEFLTYFQNEAQLEKSRLLSDRFSAERPKGSFSTLEIQRTEQGDSAMYLCASSLVASEQYFGPGTRLTVT.

The sample holds a few counts of this clonotype. V gene TRBV6-2 or TRBV6-3 combines with J gene TRBJ2-2, with D uncertain. Germline-derived CDR1 and CDR2 are MNHEY and SVGEGT. The V and J ends lost 2 bases and 4 bases respectively, with 11 bases between them. The CDR3 has 15 amino acids. The CDR3 spells CASSYRLLTTGELFF. CDR3 nucleotides: TGTGCCAGCAGTTACCGCCTTCTGACCACCGGGGAGCTGTTTTTT.

This sequence joins TRBV20-1 and TRBJ2-7; 7 nucleotides align to TRBD1. V gave up 5 bases and J gave up 6 bases; unmatched junction bases: 7. The CDR3 loop spans 12 amino acids. Germline CDR1 reads DFQATT; CDR2 reads SNEGSKA (reference sequence). The DNA for the CDR3 is TGCAGTGCTGAGCAGGGACAGACCGAGCAGTACTTC. Its protein product is CSAEQGQTEQYF.

The CDR3 coding sequence is TGTGCCAGCAGCTCTGGACTAGCGAGGGGACGGAATGAGCAGTTCTTC. Protein sequence: CASSSGLARGRNEQFF. V gene TRBV11-2 combines with J gene TRBJ2-1; 9 bases map to TRBD2. Trimming took 4 bases from V and 7 from J; bases not matched to a gene: 11. CDR1 and CDR2 (germline): SGHAT, FQNNGV. This CDR3 has 16 amino acids.

This clonotype was observed once. The chain carries TRBV25-1 and TRBJ2-5; D perhaps matches TRBD2 (6 bases). This CDR3 comprises 12 residues. V was trimmed by 3 bases and J by 10 bases, leaving 12 bases between them. Looked up from germline, CDR1 is MGHDK and CDR2 is SYGVNS. In nucleotides, the CDR3 is TGTGCCAGCAGTGACGTGGGGAGGAACCAGTACTTC. The encoded protein is CASSDVGRNQYF.

The V gene is TRBV6-5, the J gene TRBJ2-7; 12 bases map to TRBD1. Germline lookup yields CDR1 MNHEY and CDR2 SVGAGI. V dropped 0 bases and J dropped 5; count of bases not matched to a gene: 14. The length of the CDR3 is 19 residues. This CDR3 is CASSYSFYVGTGGFDEQYF. DNA for the CDR3: TGTGCCAGCAGTTACTCTTTTTACGTCGGGACAGGGGGCTTCGACGAGCAGTACTTC.

CDR3 loop: CASSSPGAETNSYNEQFF. CDR3 DNA sequence: TGCGCCAGCAGCTCCCCCGGGGCGGAGACCAACTCCTACAATGAGCAGTTCTTC. The chain recombines TRBV5-1 with TRBJ2-1; the D gene could be TRBD1 or TRBD2 (5 bases each). The germline V and J ends were trimmed by 3 bases and 0 bases, with 19 bases remaining between them. This CDR3 has 18 residues. Germline lookup yields CDR1 SGHRS and CDR2 YFSETQ.

This clonotype has only a few counts. The chain recombines TRBV6-5 with TRBJ2-3, with 7 bases matching TRBD2. The CDR3 length is 16 residues. Germline trimming cut 0 bases from V and 8 bases from J; bases unmatched to any gene: 11. Per germline, CDR1 MNHEY and CDR2 SVGAGI. CDR3 loop: CASSYSRLARFGTQYF. CDR3 DNA: TGTGCCAGCAGTTACTCGAGACTAGCTCGCTTTGGTACGCAGTATTTT.

The CDR3 is CASSSGLHTGELFF. The CDR3 DNA follows: TGTGCCAGCAGCTCCGGACTTCACACCGGGGAGCTGTTTTTT. This chain joins TRBV13 and TRBJ2-2, with D possibly matching TRBD2 (5 bases). The V and J ends lost 4 bases and 3 bases respectively, with 9 bases between them. The CDR3 is 14 residues long. Germline V gene data show CDR1 as PRHDT and CDR2 as FYEKMQ (reference sequence).

V is TRBV15 and J is TRBJ1-5; 8 positions match TRBD1. The ends lost 8 bases at V and 7 bases at J; junction bases unmatched: 4. Germline lookup yields CDR1 LNHNV and CDR2 YYDKDF (reference sequence). The CDR3 is 12 amino acids. CDR3 loop: CATGQGGQPQHF. The CDR3 region has the DNA TGTGCCACCGGACAGGGTGGCCAGCCCCAGCATTTT.

The genes are TRBV9 and TRBJ1-4; 7 bases are shared with TRBD1. Losses at the gene ends were 3 bases for V and 7 bases for J; bases not matched to a gene: 9. Per the germline V gene, CDR1 is SGDLS and CDR2 is YYNGEE. The CDR3 has 15 amino acids. For the CDR3, the DNA is TGTGCCAGCAGCGCCAAGGGGGCGTTGGGTGAAAAACTGTTTTTT. The encoded protein is CASSAKGALGEKLFF.

This clonotype was counted at least ten times. V is TRBV10-3 and J is TRBJ2-2; 11 nucleotides line up with TRBD2. The germline gives CDR1 ENHRY, CDR2 SYGVKD. J was trimmed by 1 base and V by 5 bases; bases with no gene match: 3. This CDR3 contains 16 residues. The CDR3 sequence is CAISPGTSGNTGELFF. The CDR3, as DNA: TGTGCCATCAGTCCTGGGACTAGCGGGAACACCGGGGAGCTGTTTTTT.

This chain connects TRBV20-1 to TRBJ2-1; D possibly corresponds to TRBD1 (6 bases). Per the germline V gene, CDR1 is DFQATT and CDR2 is SNEGSKA (reference sequence). The CDR3 has 15 residues. Trimming took off 0 bases at V and 8 bases at J, with 17 bases between the two ends. Written as DNA, the CDR3 is TGCAGTGCTAGAGACACGACAGGAGGAGTCCATGAGCAGTTCTTC. It codes for CSARDTTGGVHEQFF.

Notes on this clonotype: A much more abundant neighbour one base away suggests this may be a read error. The V gene is TRBV6-2 or TRBV6-3, the J gene TRBJ1-2, with D perhaps matching TRBD1 (6 bases). CDR3 size: 12 residues. Per germline, CDR1 MNHEY and CDR2 SVGEGT. V shed 6 bases and J shed 5 bases, with 10 bases lying between them. The CDR3 region is CASSTTGYGYTF. The CDR3 DNA follows: TGTGCCAGCAGCACCACAGGGTATGGCTACACCTTC.

In this sample, this clonotype turned up a few times. The chain couples TRBV5-6 to TRBJ1-3, with D possibly TRBD1 on 6 matching bases. The length of the CDR3 is 13 residues. Trimming took 4 bases from V and 1 from J, leaving 6 bases between them. The germline CDR1 and CDR2 sequences are SGHDT and YYEEEE. The CDR3 sequence: CASSDRSGNTIYF. The CDR3 DNA reads TGTGCCAGCAGCGACAGGTCTGGAAACACCATATATTTT.

There are a few counts of this clonotype. The chain links TRBV12-3 or TRBV12-4 to TRBJ2-2, with D tentatively TRBD1 (5 bases). V lost 3 bases and J lost 4, with 12 bases in between. The CDR3 consists of 15 residues. In DNA form, the CDR3 reads TGTGCCAGCAGTTTGGTCGGCAGGGCCACCGGGGAGCTGTTTTTT. Translated: CASSLVGRATGELFF.

This clonotype has a handful of counts. This chain connects TRBV20-1 to TRBJ2-1; D uncertain. V was clipped by 7 bases and J by 3 bases, with 4 bases between them. From germline, CDR1 is DFQATT and CDR2 SNEGSKA (reference sequence). This CDR3 region has 10 residues. CDR3 region: CSVLYNEQFF. CDR3 nucleotide sequence: TGCAGTGTCCTCTACAATGAGCAGTTCTTC.

The J gene is TRBJ2-1, the V gene TRBV20-1; TRBD2 agrees at 7 bases. Unmatched junction bases numbered 6, after V lost 3 bases and J lost 4 bases. Germline values: CDR1 DFQATT, CDR2 SNEGSKA (reference sequence). The CDR3 sequence is 14 residues long. For the CDR3, the DNA is TGCAGTGCTAGCCCGAGCGGGATTTACAATGAGCAGTTCTTC. This encodes CSASPSGIYNEQFF.